This T cell receptor beta chain was captured in a study of blood T cells in healthy people across ages. Overall study results and limits: Long-lived and aged donors differed, with more naive CD4+ cells and higher diversity in the long-lived.

This clonotype was picked up many times. Its target is not known. Germline assignment: CDR1 LNHNV and CDR2 YYDKDF (reference sequence). Trimming removed 0 bases at V and 0 bases at J, with 6 bases between. CDR3 size: 14 residues. The authors ran a second PCR of roughly 6 to 12 cycles using a sample-barcoded 5' primer and a J-beta primer mix. MiXCR, run by TCRdb on the 5' RACE reads, gives a single entry per CDR3 protein. The table shows about 290,000 distinct CDR3 sequences, with around 27% occurring only once. This chain uses TRBV15 with TRBJ2-7; D gene unclear. The clonotype was recovered from a woman aged 70-85 years in good health. The sample was blood. DNA of the CDR3: TGTGCCACCAGCAGAGATCGTAACTCCTACGAGCAGTACTTC. Translated: CATSRDRNSYEQYF.